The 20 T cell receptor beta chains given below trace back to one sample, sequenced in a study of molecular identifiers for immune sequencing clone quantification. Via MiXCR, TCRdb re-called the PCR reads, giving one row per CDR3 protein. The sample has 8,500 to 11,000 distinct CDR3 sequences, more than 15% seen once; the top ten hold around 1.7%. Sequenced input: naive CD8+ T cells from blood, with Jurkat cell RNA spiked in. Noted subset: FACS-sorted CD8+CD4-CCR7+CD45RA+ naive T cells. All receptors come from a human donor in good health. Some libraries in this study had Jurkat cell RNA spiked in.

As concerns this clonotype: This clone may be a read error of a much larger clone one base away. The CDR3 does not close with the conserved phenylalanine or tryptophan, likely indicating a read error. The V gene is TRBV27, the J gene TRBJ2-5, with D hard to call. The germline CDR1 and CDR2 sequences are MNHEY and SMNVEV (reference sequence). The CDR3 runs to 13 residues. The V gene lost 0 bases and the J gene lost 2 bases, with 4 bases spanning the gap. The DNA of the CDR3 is TGTGCCAGCAGTTTATCTACGCAAGAGACCCAGTACCTC. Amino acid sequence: CASSLSTQETQYL.

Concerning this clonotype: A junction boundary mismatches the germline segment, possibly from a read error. The CDR3 spells CAWRLTDTGELSF. The CDR3 bases are TGTGCCTGGAGATTGACGGACACCGGGGAGCTGTCTTTT. The gene calls are TRBV30 and TRBJ2-2; D assignment may be TRBD1 or TRBD2 (5 bases each). Germline values: CDR1 GTSNPN, CDR2 SVGIG (reference sequence). The CDR3 loop spans 13 amino acids. The variable domain in full, completed from reference TRBV30 and TRBJ2-2, reads SQTIHQWPATLVQPVGSPLSLECTVEGTSNPNLYWYRQAAGRGLQLLFYSVGIGQISSEVPQNLSASRPQDRQFILSSKKLLLSDSGFYLCAWRLTDTGELSFGEGSRLTVL.

The CDR3, as DNA: TGCGCCAGCAGCCAGGTAGAGAACACAGATACGCAGTATTTT. Its protein product is CASSQVENTDTQYF. The chain has TRBV4-1 and TRBJ2-3, with D uncertain. The CDR3 runs to 14 residues. Between the trimmed V and J ends, which lost 3 bases and 2 bases, there was a span of 9 bases. The germline gives CDR1 MGHRA, CDR2 YSYEKL.

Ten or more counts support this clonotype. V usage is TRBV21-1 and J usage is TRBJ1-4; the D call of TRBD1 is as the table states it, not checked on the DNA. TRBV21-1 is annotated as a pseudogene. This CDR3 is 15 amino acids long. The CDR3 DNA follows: TGTGCCAGAAGTGATACGGGGACCACTAATGAAAAACTGTTTTTT. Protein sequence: CARSDTGTTNEKLFF.

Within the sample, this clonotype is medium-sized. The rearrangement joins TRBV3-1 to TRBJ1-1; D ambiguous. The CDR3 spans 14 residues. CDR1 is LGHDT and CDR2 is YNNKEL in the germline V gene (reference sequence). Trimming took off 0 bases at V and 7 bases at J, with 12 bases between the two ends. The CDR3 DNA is TGTGCCAGCAGCCAAGACGGCGGACCCGTTGAAGCTTTCTTT. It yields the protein CASSQDGGPVEAFF. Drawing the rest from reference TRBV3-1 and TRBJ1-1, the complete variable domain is DTAVSQTPKYLVTQMGNDKSIKCEQNLGHDTMYWYKQDSKKFLKIMFSYNNKELIINETVPNRFSPKSPDKAHLNLHINSLELGDSAVYFCASSQDGGPVEAFFGQGTRLTVV.

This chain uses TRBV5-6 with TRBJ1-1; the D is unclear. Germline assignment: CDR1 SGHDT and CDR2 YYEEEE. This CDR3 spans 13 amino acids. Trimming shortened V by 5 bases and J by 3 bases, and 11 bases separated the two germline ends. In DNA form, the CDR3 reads TGTGCCAGCAGTATCGACACACACACTGAAGCTTTCTTT. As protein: CASSIDTHTEAFF.

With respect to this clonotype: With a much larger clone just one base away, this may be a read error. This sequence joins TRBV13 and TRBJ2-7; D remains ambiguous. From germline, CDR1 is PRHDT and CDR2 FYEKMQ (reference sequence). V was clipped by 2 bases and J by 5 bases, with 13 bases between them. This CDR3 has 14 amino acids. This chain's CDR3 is CASSLRSFADEQYF. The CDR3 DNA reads TGTGCCAGCAGCTTACGGTCCTTTGCCGACGAGCAGTACTTC.

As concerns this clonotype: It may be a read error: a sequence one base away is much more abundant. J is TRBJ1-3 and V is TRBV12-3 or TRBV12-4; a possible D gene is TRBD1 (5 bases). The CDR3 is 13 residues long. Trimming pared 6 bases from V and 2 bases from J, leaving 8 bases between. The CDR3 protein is CASSVGPGNTIYF. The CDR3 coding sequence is TGTGCCAGCAGCGTGGGACCTGGAAACACCATATATTTT.

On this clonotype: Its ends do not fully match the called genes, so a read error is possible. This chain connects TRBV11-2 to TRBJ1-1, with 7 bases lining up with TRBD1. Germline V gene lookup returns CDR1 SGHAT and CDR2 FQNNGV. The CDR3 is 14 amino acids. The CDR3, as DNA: TGTGCCTGCAGCTCAAGTACAGGGGTCACTGAAGCTTTCTTT. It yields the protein CACSSSTGVTEAFF. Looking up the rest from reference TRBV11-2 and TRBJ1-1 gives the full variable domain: EAGVAQSPRYKIIEKRQSVAFWCNPISGHATLYWYQQILGQGPKLLIQFQNNGVVDDSQLPKDRFSAERLKGVDSTLKIQPAKLEDSAVYLCACSSSTGVTEAFFGQGTRLTVV.

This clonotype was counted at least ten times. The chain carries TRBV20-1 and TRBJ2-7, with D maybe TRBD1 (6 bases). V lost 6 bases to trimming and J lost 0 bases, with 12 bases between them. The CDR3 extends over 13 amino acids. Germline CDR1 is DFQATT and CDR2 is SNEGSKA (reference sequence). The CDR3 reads CSAGTRHSYEQYF. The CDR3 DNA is TGCAGTGCCGGGACACGGCACTCCTACGAGCAGTACTTC.

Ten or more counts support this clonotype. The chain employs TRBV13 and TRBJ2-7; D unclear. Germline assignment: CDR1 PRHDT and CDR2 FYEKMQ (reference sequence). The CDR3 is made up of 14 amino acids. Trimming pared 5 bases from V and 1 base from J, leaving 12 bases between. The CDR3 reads CASSVDGGSYEQYF. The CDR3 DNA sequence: TGTGCCAGCAGCGTAGACGGTGGATCCTACGAGCAGTACTTC.

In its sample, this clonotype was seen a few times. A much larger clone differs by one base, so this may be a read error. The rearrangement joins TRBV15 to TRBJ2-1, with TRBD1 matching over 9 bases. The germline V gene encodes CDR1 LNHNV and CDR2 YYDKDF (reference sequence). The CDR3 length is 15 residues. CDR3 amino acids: CAASRGGTGGDEQFF. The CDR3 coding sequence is TGTGCCGCCAGCAGAGGGGGAACAGGGGGCGATGAGCAGTTCTTC.

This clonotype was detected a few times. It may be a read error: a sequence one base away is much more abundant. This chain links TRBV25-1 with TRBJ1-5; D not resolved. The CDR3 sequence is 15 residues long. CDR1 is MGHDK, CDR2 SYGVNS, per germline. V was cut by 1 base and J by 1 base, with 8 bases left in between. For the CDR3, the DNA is TGTGCCAGCAGTGAATTCCAAGACAGCAATCAGCCCCAGCATTTT. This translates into CASSEFQDSNQPQHF.

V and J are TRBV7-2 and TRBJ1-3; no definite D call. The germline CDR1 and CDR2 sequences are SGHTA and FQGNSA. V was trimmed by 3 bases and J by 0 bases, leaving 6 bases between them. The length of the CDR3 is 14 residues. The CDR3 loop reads CASSFFGSGNTIYF. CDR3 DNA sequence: TGTGCCAGCAGCTTCTTCGGCTCTGGAAACACCATATATTTT.

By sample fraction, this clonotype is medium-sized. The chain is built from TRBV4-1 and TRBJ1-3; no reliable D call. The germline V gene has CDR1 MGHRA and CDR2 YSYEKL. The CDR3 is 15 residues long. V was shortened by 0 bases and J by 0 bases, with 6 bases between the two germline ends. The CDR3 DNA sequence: TGCGCCAGCAGCCAAGACATCACCTCTGGAAACACCATATATTTT. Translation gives CASSQDITSGNTIYF.

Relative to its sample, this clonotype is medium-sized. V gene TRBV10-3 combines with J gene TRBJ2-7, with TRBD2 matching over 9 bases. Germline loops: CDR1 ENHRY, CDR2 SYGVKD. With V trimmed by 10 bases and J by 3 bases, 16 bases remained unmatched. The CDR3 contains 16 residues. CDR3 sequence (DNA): TGTGCCAGTGGGCCTAGCGGGATTTCGGGTGGCTACGAGCAGTACTTC. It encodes CASGPSGISGGYEQYF.

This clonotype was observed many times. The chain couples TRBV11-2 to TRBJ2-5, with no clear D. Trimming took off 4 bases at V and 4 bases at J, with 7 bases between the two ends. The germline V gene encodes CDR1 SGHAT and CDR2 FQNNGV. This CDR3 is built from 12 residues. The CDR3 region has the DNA TGTGCCAGCAGCTCTTTAGGAGAGACCCAGTACTTC. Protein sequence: CASSSLGETQYF.

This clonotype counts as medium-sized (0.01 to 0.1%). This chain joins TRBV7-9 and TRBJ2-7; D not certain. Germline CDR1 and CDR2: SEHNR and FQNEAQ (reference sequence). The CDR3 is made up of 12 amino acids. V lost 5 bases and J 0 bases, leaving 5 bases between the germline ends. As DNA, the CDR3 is TGTGCCAGCAGCCCTAACTCCTACGAGCAGTACTTC. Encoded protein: CASSPNSYEQYF. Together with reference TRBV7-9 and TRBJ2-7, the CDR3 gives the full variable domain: DTGVSQNPRHKITKRGQNVTFRCDPISEHNRLYWYRQTLGQGPEFLTYFQNEAQLEKSRLLSDRFSAERPKGSFSTLEIQRTEQGDSAMYLCASSPNSYEQYFGPGTRLTVT.

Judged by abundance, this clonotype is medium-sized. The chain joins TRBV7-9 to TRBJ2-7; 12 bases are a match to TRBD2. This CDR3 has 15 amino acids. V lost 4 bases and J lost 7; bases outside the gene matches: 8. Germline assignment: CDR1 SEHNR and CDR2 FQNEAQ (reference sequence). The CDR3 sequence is CASSSGLAGLYEQYF. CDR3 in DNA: TGTGCCAGCAGCTCTGGACTAGCGGGATTGTATGAGCAGTACTTC. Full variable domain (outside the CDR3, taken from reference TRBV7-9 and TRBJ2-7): DTGVSQNPRHKITKRGQNVTFRCDPISEHNRLYWYRQTLGQGPEFLTYFQNEAQLEKSRLLSDRFSAERPKGSFSTLEIQRTEQGDSAMYLCASSSGLAGLYEQYFGPGTRLTVT.

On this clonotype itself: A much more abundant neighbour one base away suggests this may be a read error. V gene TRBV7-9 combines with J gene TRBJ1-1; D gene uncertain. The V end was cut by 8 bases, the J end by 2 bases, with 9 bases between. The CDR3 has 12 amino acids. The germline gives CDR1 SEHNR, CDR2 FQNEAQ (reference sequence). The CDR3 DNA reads TGTGCCAGCGGCGGGGAAAACACTGAAGCTTTCTTT. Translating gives CASGGENTEAFF.